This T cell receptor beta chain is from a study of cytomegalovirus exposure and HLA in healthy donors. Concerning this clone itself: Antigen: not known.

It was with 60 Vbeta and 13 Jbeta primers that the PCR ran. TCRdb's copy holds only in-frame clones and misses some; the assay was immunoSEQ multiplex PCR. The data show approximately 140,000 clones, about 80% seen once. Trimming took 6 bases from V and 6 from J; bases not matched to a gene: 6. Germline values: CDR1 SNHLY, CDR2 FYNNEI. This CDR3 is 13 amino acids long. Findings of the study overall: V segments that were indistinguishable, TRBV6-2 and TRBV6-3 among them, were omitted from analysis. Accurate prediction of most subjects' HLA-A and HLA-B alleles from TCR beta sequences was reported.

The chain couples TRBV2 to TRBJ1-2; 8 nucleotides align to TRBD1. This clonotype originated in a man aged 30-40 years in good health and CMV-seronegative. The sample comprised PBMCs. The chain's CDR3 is CASRFQGAHGYTF. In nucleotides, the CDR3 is TGTGCCAGCAGGTTTCAGGGGGCGCATGGCTACACCTTC.